The 32 T cell receptor beta chains below were found in one sample sequenced in a study of blood T cells in healthy people across ages. A sample-barcoded 5' primer and a J-beta primer mix were used in a second PCR of roughly 7 to 11 cycles. TCRdb fed the 5' RACE reads into MiXCR, producing one record per CDR3 protein. Altogether 1.5 million to 2 million distinct CDR3 sequences are present, about 50% being singletons, with the ten largest covering 2% to 2.5%. Sequencing was carried out using blood. Source of these receptors: a woman aged 40 to 50 in good health.

The V call is TRBV20-1, the J call TRBJ1-2; TRBD1 matches 8 bases. The CDR3 is made up of 13 amino acids. Unmatched junction bases numbered 6, after V lost 6 bases and J lost 3 bases. Germline CDR1 DFQATT, CDR2 SNEGSKA (reference sequence). CDR3 region: CSAGTTGDYGYTF. Written as DNA, the CDR3 is TGCAGTGCGGGTACGACAGGGGACTATGGCTACACCTTC.

This clonotype has just a few counts. This chain links TRBV28 with TRBJ2-7; no clear D gene. V was clipped by 8 bases and J by 0 bases, with 11 bases between them. This CDR3 contains 13 residues. Germline V gene sequence: CDR1 MDHEN, CDR2 SYDVKM. The CDR3 DNA is TGTGCCAGCGCAACCGGGCCCTCCTACGAGCAGTACTTC. Its protein product is CASATGPSYEQYF.

Regarding this clonotype: A junction boundary mismatches the germline segment, possibly from a read error. The rearrangement joins TRBV11-2 to TRBJ2-3; D is possibly TRBD1 (5 bases). The CDR3 is made up of 15 amino acids. Germline V gives CDR1 SGHAT, CDR2 FQNNGV. This CDR3 reads CASSLSKLATGTQYF. CDR3 in DNA: TGTGCCAGCAGCTTATCGAAGCTTGCCACAGGTACGCAGTATTTT.

The rearrangement uses TRBV28 and TRBJ2-3; 13 bases line up with TRBD2. The length of the CDR3 is 16 residues. Trimming cost V 6 bases and J 4 bases; bases outside gene matches: 7. The germline V gene has CDR1 MDHEN and CDR2 SYDVKM. CDR3: CASRLPTSGGADTQYF. The CDR3 region has the DNA TGTGCCAGCAGGCTCCCCACTAGCGGGGGGGCAGATACGCAGTATTTT.

In this sample, this clonotype turned up a few times. The chain is built from TRBV7-2 and TRBJ2-3, with 7 bases lining up with TRBD2. Germline values: CDR1 SGHTA, CDR2 FQGNSA. The CDR3 sequence is 15 residues long. V trimming: 5 bases; J trimming: 0 bases; junction bases outside the gene matches: 5. The CDR3 loop reads CASSRASGSTDTQYF. The DNA for the CDR3 is TGTGCCAGCAGCCGAGCTAGCGGCAGCACAGATACGCAGTATTTT.

The chain uses TRBV20-1 and TRBJ2-5, with 9 bases identical to TRBD2. This CDR3 is 19 amino acids long. J gave up 5 bases and V 1 base, and 20 bases lay outside the gene matches. Germline CDR1 reads DFQATT; CDR2 reads SNEGSKA (reference sequence). CDR3 nucleotides: TGCAGTGCTAGAGTAGCGGGGGCGGCCGAGAGAGGGCCTCGGGAGACCCAGTACTTC. It specifies CSARVAGAAERGPRETQYF.

The genes are TRBV5-1 and TRBJ1-6; D remains ambiguous. Germline lookup yields CDR1 SGHRS and CDR2 YFSETQ. The V end was cut by 7 bases, the J end by 0 bases, with 17 bases between. This CDR3 is built from 17 residues. CDR3 residues: CASSADEPRSYNSPLHF. The CDR3 coding sequence is TGCGCCAGCTCAGCTGACGAGCCCCGCTCCTATAATTCACCCCTCCACTTT.

The rearrangement uses TRBV7-2 and TRBJ2-4; perhaps TRBD2 as D (6 bases). In germline, CDR1 is SGHTA, CDR2 FQGNSA. This CDR3 comprises 17 residues. Trimming shortened V by 1 base and J by 2 bases, and 15 bases separated the two germline ends. The CDR3 nucleotides are TGTGCCAGCAGCTTAGGTGCGGGACCCCTCACCAAAAACATTCAGTACTTC. It codes for CASSLGAGPLTKNIQYF. The full variable domain, its missing parts supplied by reference TRBV7-2 and TRBJ2-4, is GAGVSQSPSNKVTEKGKDVELRCDPISGHTALYWYRQSLGQGLEFLIYFQGNSAPDKSGLPSDRFSAERTGGSVSTLTIQRTQQEDSAVYLCASSLGAGPLTKNIQYFGAGTRLSVL.

CDR3 in amino acids: CASRRTGAAEQFF. CDR3 nucleotides: TGCGCCAGCCGCCGCACAGGGGCAGCTGAGCAGTTCTTC. The chain recombines TRBV4-3 with TRBJ2-1, with 7 positions matching TRBD1. The V segment lost 8 bases and the J segment 9 bases; nucleotides outside the gene matches: 10. This CDR3 is built from 13 residues. Germline values: CDR1 LGHNA, CDR2 YSLEER.

This clonotype was observed a few times. The chain carries TRBV27 and TRBJ1-5; 9 bases align to TRBD1. Germline CDR1 reads MNHEY; CDR2 reads SMNVEV (reference sequence). With 5 bases clipped from V and 4 bases from J, the junction kept 6 bases outside the gene matches. This CDR3 has 15 residues. In DNA, the CDR3 is TGTGCCAGCAGTAGGACAGGGGCAGTTAATCAGCCCCAGCATTTT. Its translation is CASSRTGAVNQPQHF.

The sample holds a few counts of this clonotype. V usage is TRBV4-3 and J usage is TRBJ2-2; perhaps TRBD1 as D (6 bases). This CDR3 region has 17 residues. The V end was cut by 0 bases, the J end by 0 bases, with 11 bases between. From germline, CDR1 is LGHNA and CDR2 YSLEER. The CDR3 protein is CASSQDRQGTNTGELFF. In DNA form, the CDR3 reads TGCGCCAGCAGCCAAGATCGGCAGGGGACGAACACCGGGGAGCTGTTTTTT.

The chain has TRBV28 and TRBJ2-3, with D perhaps given as TRBD1 or TRBD2 (5 bases each). Per germline, CDR1 MDHEN and CDR2 SYDVKM. V lost 4 bases to trimming and J lost 6 bases, with 17 bases between them. The CDR3 totals 15 residues. Here the CDR3 DNA reads TGTGCCAGCAGTTCGCCCATGAGTGGGGGTGATACGCAGTATTTT. Protein: CASSSPMSGGDTQYF.

The V gene is TRBV6-2 or TRBV6-3, the J gene TRBJ2-5, with 10 bases fitting TRBD2. The CDR3 runs 17 residues. The germline V gene has CDR1 MNHEY and CDR2 SVGEGT. Trimming at V came to 6 bases and at J to 0 bases, leaving 10 bases not matched to a gene. CDR3 in DNA: TGTGCCAGCAGACCCTATACTAGCGGGGACTACCAAGAGACCCAGTACTTC. Its protein is CASRPYTSGDYQETQYF.

The CDR3 DNA sequence: TGTGCCAGCAGCCCGCGCACGTTGGGTCGTAGCCCAGAGACCCAGTACTTC. It yields the protein CASSPRTLGRSPETQYF. The V call is TRBV3-1, the J call TRBJ2-5; D is unresolved. This CDR3 contains 17 residues. CDR1 and CDR2 (germline): LGHDT, YNNKEL (reference sequence). Trimming stripped 4 bases from V and 4 bases from J, with 22 bases between.

The chain carries TRBV29-1 and TRBJ1-2; tentatively, D is TRBD1 (6 bases). This CDR3 spans 17 amino acids. CDR1 SQVTM and CDR2 ANQGSEA come from the germline V gene. V dropped 0 bases and J dropped 5 bases, with 22 bases sitting between them. This CDR3 reads CSVEDEGTPWGPYGYTF. The CDR3 nucleotides read TGCAGCGTTGAAGATGAGGGGACGCCCTGGGGGCCTTATGGCTACACCTTC.

In the case of this clonotype: It may be a read error: a sequence one base away is much more abundant. The chain carries TRBV10-3 and TRBJ2-7, with TRBD1 matching 7 bases. The end of the DNA aligns better with TRBJ2-5, so the J call may be wrong. Germline values: CDR1 ENHRY, CDR2 SYGVKD. CDR3 length: 13 amino acids. The CDR3: CAIRGDRVETQYF. The DNA of the CDR3 is TGTGCCATCAGGGGCGACAGGGTGGAGACCCAGTACTTC.

In its sample, this clonotype was seen a few times. J is TRBJ2-7 and V is TRBV25-1; D uncertain. V lost 8 bases, J lost 1 base, and 12 bases lay in between. Germline-derived CDR1 and CDR2 are MGHDK and SYGVNS. The length of the CDR3 is 13 residues. The CDR3 DNA follows: TGTGCCAGCTGCGTCTCGGGTTCCTACGAGCAGTACTTC. Protein product: CASCVSGSYEQYF.

This clonotype was seen once. The gene calls are TRBV2 and TRBJ2-1, with 7 bases that match TRBD2. The CDR3 sequence is 13 residues long. V dropped 7 bases and J dropped 9; count of bases not matched to a gene: 9. The V gene's germline CDR1 is SNHLY and CDR2 FYNNEI. CDR3 coding DNA: TGTGCCAGCATGCTTGTTTTAGCGGGTGAGCAGTTCTTC. Translating it yields CASMLVLAGEQFF. Complete variable domain (other parts from reference TRBV2 and TRBJ2-1): EPEVTQTPSHQVTQMGQEVILRCVPISNHLYFYWYRQILGQKVEFLVSFYNNEISEKSEIFDDQFSVERPDGSNFTLKIRSTKLEDSAMYFCASMLVLAGEQFFGPGTRLTVL.

This clonotype was observed a handful of times. The genes are TRBV20-1 and TRBJ2-5, with TRBD2 matching 9 bases. V was pared by 7 bases and J by 3 bases, with 6 bases of the junction left unmatched. The germline gives CDR1 DFQATT, CDR2 SNEGSKA (reference sequence). CDR3 length equals 13 residues. CDR3 sequence: CSGRTSAKETQYF. DNA for the CDR3: TGCAGTGGTAGGACTAGCGCTAAAGAGACCCAGTACTTC.

The V gene is TRBV12-3 or TRBV12-4, the J gene TRBJ1-4; possible D gene TRBD1, 6 bases. With 8 bases removed from V and 6 bases from J, the gap between germline ends came to 19 bases. The CDR3 has 15 residues. The CDR3 loop is CASPLRDNKDEKLFF. CDR3 DNA: TGTGCCAGCCCTCTGCGGGACAATAAGGATGAAAAACTGTTTTTT.

V gene TRBV28 combines with J gene TRBJ2-1; D perhaps matches TRBD1 (5 bases). Per the germline V gene, CDR1 is MDHEN and CDR2 is SYDVKM. Trimming cost V 2 bases and J 1 base, with 12 bases left between them. The CDR3 has 16 residues. The CDR3 DNA follows: TGTGCCAGCAGTTTAACAAAGACAGCTTCCTACAATGAGCAGTTCTTC. As protein: CASSLTKTASYNEQFF.

The J gene is TRBJ2-1, the V gene TRBV6-6, with TRBD2 as a possible D gene (6 bases). There are 15 residues in the CDR3. Germline V CDR1 and CDR2: MNHNY, SVGAGI (reference sequence). Trimming removed 4 bases at V and 6 bases at J, with 16 bases between. CDR3 region: CASSFPTGTVNEQFF. The DNA of the CDR3 is TGTGCCAGCAGTTTCCCAACCGGGACTGTCAATGAGCAGTTCTTC.

The chain combines TRBV6-6 with TRBJ2-1; 9 positions agree with TRBD1. CDR1 is MNHNY and CDR2 is SVGAGI in the germline V gene (reference sequence). V dropped 0 bases and J dropped 7; count of bases not matched to a gene: 4. This CDR3 comprises 15 residues. The CDR3 region is CASSYSGTGRNEQFF. For the CDR3, the DNA is TGTGCCAGCAGTTACTCCGGGACAGGGAGGAATGAGCAGTTCTTC.

The rearrangement uses TRBV29-1 and TRBJ2-6; D not certain. Germline CDR1 is SQVTM and CDR2 is ANQGSEA. V shed 3 bases and J shed 1 base, with 10 bases lying between them. The CDR3 is made up of 15 amino acids. CDR3 nucleotide sequence: TGCAGCGTTGAGCTTTCAGAATCTGGGGCCAACGTCCTGACTTTC. This translates into CSVELSESGANVLTF.

This clonotype was picked up one time. The genes are TRBV3-1 and TRBJ1-6; no clear D. Germline CDR1 reads LGHDT; CDR2 reads YNNKEL (reference sequence). Between the trimmed V and J ends, which lost 4 bases and 18 bases, there was a span of 16 bases. The CDR3 is 12 amino acids. CDR3 amino acids: CASSPGLEAPHF. CDR3 nucleotide sequence: TGTGCCAGCAGCCCCGGACTTGAGGCCCCCCACTTT.

The V call is TRBV15, the J call TRBJ2-5, with 9 bases that match TRBD1. J gave up 11 bases and V 8 bases, and 18 bases lay outside the gene matches. CDR3 length: 15 amino acids. Germline lookup yields CDR1 LNHNV and CDR2 YYDKDF (reference sequence). CDR3 residues: CATYPGTGTPNEQYF. CDR3 sequence (DNA): TGTGCCACCTACCCCGGGACAGGGACCCCTAATGAGCAGTACTTC.

This clonotype was seen a handful of times. This chain joins TRBV29-1 and TRBJ1-1; D ambiguous. The germline gives CDR1 SQVTM, CDR2 ANQGSEA. Trimming stripped 3 bases from V and 8 bases from J, with 13 bases between. The CDR3 runs 12 residues. CDR3 protein: CSVDPASEEAFF. CDR3 nucleotide sequence: TGCAGCGTTGATCCGGCGTCGGAAGAAGCTTTCTTT. The full variable domain, rest sourced from reference TRBV29-1 and TRBJ1-1, is SAVISQKPSRDICQRGTSLTIQCQVDSQVTMMFWYRQQPGQSLTLIATANQGSEATYESGFVIDKFPISRPNLTFSTLTVSNMSPEDSSIYLCSVDPASEEAFFGQGTRLTVV.

The V and J genes are TRBV20-1 and TRBJ2-3; no reliable D call. The CDR3 is 15 amino acids. Germline CDR1 and CDR2: DFQATT and SNEGSKA (reference sequence). Trimming shortened V by 4 bases and J by 5 bases, and 19 bases separated the two germline ends. CDR3 residues: CSATPLDRKGDTQYF. The CDR3 DNA reads as TGCAGTGCTACCCCGCTAGACCGGAAAGGAGATACGCAGTATTTT.

This rearrangement joins TRBV4-1 to TRBJ1-1; TRBD1 is a possible D gene (5 bases). The germline V gene encodes CDR1 MGHRA and CDR2 YSYEKL. V dropped 1 base and J dropped 3 bases, with 12 bases sitting between them. CDR3 length equals 15 residues. The CDR3 here is CASSQAGRGYTEAFF. The CDR3 coding sequence is TGCGCCAGCAGCCAAGCGGGGCGGGGGTACACTGAAGCTTTCTTT.

The chain links TRBV2 to TRBJ2-4; 9 nucleotides agree with TRBD1. V lost 4 bases, J lost 7 bases, and 5 bases stayed unmatched. There are 14 residues in the CDR3. Germline CDR1 reads SNHLY; CDR2 reads FYNNEI. In DNA, the CDR3 is TGTGCCAGCAGTGTGGGACAGGGTTTTAACATTCAGTACTTC. It translates to CASSVGQGFNIQYF.

This chain links TRBV4-3 with TRBJ1-4, with D uncertain. From germline, CDR1 is LGHNA and CDR2 YSLEER. V shed 0 bases and J shed 7 bases, with 18 bases lying between them. This CDR3 is built from 17 residues. The CDR3 loop is CASSQDFSGPTSEKLFF. In DNA, the CDR3 is TGCGCCAGCAGCCAAGATTTCTCCGGTCCCACCAGTGAAAAACTGTTTTTT.

V and J are TRBV27 and TRBJ2-1; TRBD2 matches at 10 bases. The CDR3 runs 14 residues. V lost 6 bases, J lost 5 bases, and 4 bases stayed unmatched. In germline, CDR1 is MNHEY, CDR2 SMNVEV (reference sequence). The CDR3 loop is CASRERGGNNEQFF. The CDR3 DNA reads as TGTGCCAGCAGGGAGCGGGGGGGTAACAATGAGCAGTTCTTC.